These 25 T cell receptor beta chains came from one sample sequenced in a study of CD8 T cells in Susac syndrome. Random-hexamer reverse transcription was applied to about 0.45 to 1 ug RNA. Via MiXCR, TCRdb re-called the immunoSEQ multiplex PCR reads, giving one row per CDR3 protein. The sample has more than 150,000 distinct CDR3 sequences, around 93% seen once; the top ten hold approximately 0.15%. Sequencing was done on a sample of CD8+ T cells from PBMCs. The origin of the receptors is a human donor with Susac syndrome.

The chain has TRBV2 and TRBJ2-4; no definite D call. V dropped 2 bases and J dropped 7 bases, with 15 bases sitting between them. This CDR3 comprises 15 residues. Germline V gives CDR1 SNHLY, CDR2 FYNNEI. The DNA for the CDR3 is TGTGCCAGCAGTGAAAGGTTGGGTATCGGGAACATTCAGTACTTC. It translates to CASSERLGIGNIQYF.

The rearrangement uses TRBV27 and TRBJ2-2; D is perhaps TRBD2 (7 bases). Trimming shortened V by 6 bases and J by 4 bases, and 12 bases separated the two germline ends. CDR1 and CDR2 (germline): MNHEY, SMNVEV (reference sequence). This CDR3 comprises 14 residues. The CDR3 DNA reads TGTGCCAGCAGAGGGGGGGGCGGCACCGGGGAGCTGTTTTTT. Translating gives CASRGGGGTGELFF.

This clonotype has only one observation. DNA for the CDR3: TGTGCCAGCAGTCGCCGACAGGAGCAAGAGACCCAGTACTTC. This translates into CASSRRQEQETQYF. The chain carries TRBV12-3 or TRBV12-4 and TRBJ2-5; TRBD1 might be the D (6 bases). CDR3 length equals 14 residues. V gave up 5 bases and J gave up 2 bases, with 12 bases separating them.

The chain employs TRBV6-2 or TRBV6-3 and TRBJ2-6, with TRBD2 matching over 10 bases. The V segment lost 6 bases and the J segment 0 bases; nucleotides outside the gene matches: 8. The germline V gene has CDR1 MNHEY and CDR2 SVGEGT. The CDR3 spans 18 residues. CDR3 sequence: CASSPGLAVGSGANVLTF. CDR3 DNA: TGTGCCAGCAGCCCAGGACTAGCGGTGGGCTCTGGGGCCAACGTCCTGACTTTC.

The rearrangement joins TRBV13 to TRBJ1-1; unclear D gene. In germline, CDR1 is PRHDT, CDR2 FYEKMQ (reference sequence). The CDR3 contains 15 residues. V was shortened by 0 bases and J by 0 bases, with 8 bases between the two germline ends. The CDR3: CASSLGRIMNTEAFF. As DNA, the CDR3 is TGTGCCAGCAGCTTAGGCCGGATAATGAACACTGAAGCTTTCTTT.

The chain has TRBV7-9 and TRBJ1-5; the D is unclear. The CDR3 consists of 16 residues. V was trimmed by 5 bases and J by 3 bases, leaving 17 bases between them. Germline values: CDR1 SEHNR, CDR2 FQNEAQ (reference sequence). CDR3 DNA sequence: TGTGCCAGCAGCGGGGTAGGTCAACCCTCCAATCAGCCCCAGCATTTT. Protein product: CASSGVGQPSNQPQHF.

The rearrangement joins TRBV2 to TRBJ2-4, with a weak D call TRBD2 (5 bases). V gave up 2 bases and J gave up 5 bases, with 10 bases separating them. This CDR3 has 14 residues. The germline CDR1 and CDR2 sequences are SNHLY and FYNNEI. CDR3 loop: CASSELAWENIQYF. CDR3 DNA sequence: TGTGCCAGCAGTGAATTAGCGTGGGAAAACATTCAGTACTTC.

The chain links TRBV9 to TRBJ1-1; 7 bases are a match to TRBD1. CDR3 length: 13 residues. After removal of 3 bases from V and 4 bases from J, the junction contained 3 bases not matched to a gene. Germline assignment: CDR1 SGDLS and CDR2 YYNGEE. The CDR3 bases are TGTGCCAGCAGCGCAGCAGGGGGCACTGAAGCTTTCTTT. Amino acids: CASSAAGGTEAFF.

This clonotype was counted once. The V gene is TRBV7-6, the J gene TRBJ2-7; the D is unclear. CDR1 is SGHVS and CDR2 is FNYEAQ in the germline V gene. V was cut by 4 bases and J by 2 bases, with 9 bases left in between. The CDR3 has 13 amino acids. The CDR3: CASSSTEAYEQYF. In DNA form, the CDR3 reads TGTGCCAGCAGCTCCACAGAAGCCTACGAGCAGTACTTC.

Remarks on this clonotype: One end of the junction varies from germline; a read error may be responsible. V and J are TRBV19 and TRBJ2-7; 7 bases are a match to TRBD2. This CDR3 comprises 13 residues. Germline V CDR1 and CDR2: LNHDA, SQIVND (reference sequence). CDR3 amino acids: CASSIASGGPQYF. The CDR3 nucleotides read TGTGCCAGTAGCATAGCGTCGGGGGGACCCCAGTACTTC.

The rearrangement links TRBV5-1 to TRBJ2-3, with unresolved D. The CDR3 length is 16 residues. Trimming removed 0 bases at V and 2 bases at J, with 13 bases between. Germline-derived CDR1 and CDR2 are SGHRS and YFSETQ. Written as DNA, the CDR3 is TGCGCCAGCAGCTTGGATTCGAACGACGCCACAGATACGCAGTATTTT. Translating gives CASSLDSNDATDTQYF.

V and J are TRBV27 and TRBJ2-1; D is undetermined. Germline-derived CDR1 and CDR2 are MNHEY and SMNVEV (reference sequence). The V end lost 5 bases, the J end lost 8 bases, and 16 bases lay between the germline ends. CDR3 length equals 14 residues. The CDR3 DNA is TGTGCCAGCAGTCCCACATGGGGTGGGGATGAGCAGTTCTTC. This codes for CASSPTWGGDEQFF.

The chain is built from TRBV29-1 and TRBJ2-1, with D possibly TRBD1 on 6 matching bases. The CDR3 is made up of 16 amino acids. Trimming shortened V by 2 bases and J by 0 bases, and 14 bases separated the two germline ends. CDR1 is SQVTM and CDR2 is ANQGSEA in the germline V gene. The CDR3 coding sequence is TGCAGCGTTGAACCACCCGACAGGAGCTCCTACAATGAGCAGTTCTTC. Residues: CSVEPPDRSSYNEQFF.

V is TRBV4-1 and J is TRBJ2-3; possible D gene TRBD2, 5 bases. Germline V gene data show CDR1 as MGHRA and CDR2 as YSYEKL. CDR3 length: 15 amino acids. The ends were cut back, 0 bases at V and 0 bases at J, with 7 bases in the middle. CDR3 sequence (DNA): TGCGCCAGCAGCCAAGAATTAGCGAGCACAGATACGCAGTATTTT. Protein: CASSQELASTDTQYF.

V usage is TRBV30 and J usage is TRBJ2-2; no clear D gene. The germline V and J ends were trimmed by 0 bases and 2 bases, with 13 bases remaining between them. CDR1 and CDR2 (germline): GTSNPN, SVGIG (reference sequence). The CDR3 length is 16 residues. This CDR3 is CAWSVEWQTNTGELFF. The CDR3 bases are TGTGCCTGGAGTGTAGAGTGGCAGACAAACACCGGGGAGCTGTTTTTT.

This clonotype appeared once. J is TRBJ2-3 and V is TRBV2, with 13 bases fitting TRBD2. This CDR3 contains 19 residues. Per germline, CDR1 SNHLY and CDR2 FYNNEI. With V trimmed by 1 base and J by 2 bases, 9 bases remained unmatched. The CDR3 DNA reads TGTGCCAGCAGTGAAGGGACTAGCGGGAGCAGAGGCCTCACAGATACGCAGTATTTT. Protein: CASSEGTSGSRGLTDTQYF.

V gene TRBV2 combines with J gene TRBJ2-7, with a weak D call TRBD1 (7 bases). This CDR3 spans 13 amino acids. Germline V lookup: CDR1 SNHLY, CDR2 FYNNEI. Trimming shortened V by 0 bases and J by 12 bases, and 15 bases separated the two germline ends. In DNA form, the CDR3 reads TGTGCCAGCAGTGAAGCGGGCAGGGGGGACGCGTACTTC. The encoded protein is CASSEAGRGDAYF.

This sequence joins TRBV11-2 and TRBJ1-3, with 7 nucleotides matching TRBD1. V lost 5 bases to trimming and J lost 0 bases; unmatched junction nucleotides: 16. CDR3 length: 19 amino acids. Germline CDR1 is SGHAT and CDR2 is FQNNGV. The CDR3 here is CASSHLPNRQGSSGNTIYF. CDR3 coding DNA: TGTGCCAGCAGCCATCTCCCCAATCGACAGGGTTCCTCTGGAAACACCATATATTTT.

The chain links TRBV2 to TRBJ2-1; D ambiguous. Trimming removed 6 bases from V and 3 bases from J, with 15 bases in between. From germline, CDR1 is SNHLY and CDR2 FYNNEI. This CDR3 contains 15 residues. The CDR3 nucleotides are TGTGCCAGCAGGGAAATAGGGTTTGGCTACAATGAGCAGTTCTTC. This codes for CASREIGFGYNEQFF.

Here the CDR3 DNA reads TGTGCCAGCAGCGTCGACGGAAGCACAGATACGCAGTATTTT. Its translation is CASSVDGSTDTQYF. The chain uses TRBV9 and TRBJ2-3, with unresolved D. The ends were cut back, 2 bases at V and 0 bases at J, with 7 bases in the middle. There are 14 residues in the CDR3. Germline V gene data show CDR1 as SGDLS and CDR2 as YYNGEE.

This chain uses TRBV28 with TRBJ2-2; D uncertain. Trimming removed 5 bases from V and 2 bases from J, with 9 bases in between. The CDR3 has 14 residues. Germline V gives CDR1 MDHEN, CDR2 SYDVKM. The CDR3 protein is CASSIQSNTGELFF. The CDR3 DNA reads TGTGCCAGCAGTATCCAGTCTAACACCGGGGAGCTGTTTTTT.

The chain employs TRBV11-2 and TRBJ2-2; D is uncertain. Germline CDR1 reads SGHAT; CDR2 reads FQNNGV. CDR3 length: 13 residues. V was shortened by 6 bases and J by 7 bases, with 12 bases between the two germline ends. CDR3 region: CASSLREHGELFF. The CDR3 DNA sequence: TGTGCCAGCAGTCTTCGCGAGCACGGGGAGCTGTTTTTT.

This rearrangement joins TRBV9 to TRBJ2-1, with TRBD1 identical over 11 bases. Germline CDR1 is SGDLS and CDR2 is YYNGEE. With V trimmed by 3 bases and J by 4 bases, 12 bases remained unmatched. The CDR3 consists of 18 residues. The CDR3 bases are TGTGCCAGCAGCGGGACAGGGGGCGGTGGACGAACTTACAATGAGCAGTTCTTC. Protein: CASSGTGGGGRTYNEQFF.

This chain joins TRBV6-5 and TRBJ1-2; TRBD1 is a possible D gene (5 bases). The CDR3 runs 16 residues. Trimming left V 0 bases short and J 4 bases short, with 15 bases between. Per the germline V gene, CDR1 is MNHEY and CDR2 is SVGAGI. CDR3 amino acids: CASSYSDRARGYGYTF. The DNA for the CDR3 is TGTGCCAGCAGTTACTCCGATCGAGCAAGGGGCTATGGCTACACCTTC.

V and J are TRBV30 and TRBJ1-1, with TRBD1 as a possible D gene (5 bases). The CDR3 covers 13 residues. The V end was cut by 2 bases, the J end by 3 bases, with 10 bases between. Germline values: CDR1 GTSNPN, CDR2 SVGIG (reference sequence). The CDR3 region has the DNA TGTGCCTGGAGTAAAGACAGATACACTGAAGCTTTCTTT. Translation gives CAWSKDRYTEAFF.